This TCR beta chain was sequenced during a study of cytotoxic CD8 clonotypes in ibrutinib-treated CLL. Germline CDR1 MNHEY, CDR2 SMNVEV (reference sequence). Trimming stripped 4 bases from V and 8 bases from J, with 16 bases between. The CDR3 has 14 amino acids. The protocol was immunoSEQ multiplex PCR, while the TCRdb copy is restricted to in-frame clones and leaves out a portion. The data hold some 290,000 clones, with almost 80% observed a single time. The chain combines TRBV27 with TRBJ2-3, with D possibly matching TRBD2 (6 bases). The sequenced sample was PBMCs, obtained before ibrutinib treatment. The clonotype was recovered from a human donor with chronic lymphocytic leukemia. The CDR3 nucleotides are TGTGCCAGCAGTTGGACGGGAGATGCCGGTACGCAGTATTTT. It specifies CASSWTGDAGTQYF.